The 23 T cell receptor beta chains presented below share a single source sample, sequenced in a study of EBV T-cell therapy then PD-1 blockade in nasopharyngeal carcinoma (dated by TCRdb to about 2021). This specimen's time point label, per the study, means: 266 days after commencement of treatment, after nivolumab therapy. The meaning of the sample's treatment or condition label: AdE1-LMPpoly-expanded autologous EBV-specific T-cell therapy followed by anti-PD-1 nivolumab. Libraries were made using the immunoSEQ multiplex PCR assay. TCRdb stores this immuneACCESS table with in-frame sequences only. Part of the clones is absent; in the studies checked, under half of the shortfall reflects unresolved V genes, and no reason is known for the rest. The sample yields over 20,000 clones; around 80% were counted once. Of the sample, more than 25% falls within the top ten clones. The antigens for these receptors are not known.

The sequencing used CD8+ T cells from blood, collected around day 300 from a patient whose treatment included autologous EBV-specific T cells and nivolumab. Receptors originate from a man aged 40-55 years with nasopharyngeal carcinoma.

This clone was found a few times. V is TRBV12-3 or TRBV12-4 and J is TRBJ1-1; 7 bases agree with TRBD1. V was clipped by 6 bases and J by 7 bases; unmatched bases: 5. The CDR3 length is 12 residues. In nucleotides, the CDR3 is TGTGCCAGCAGCCCGACAGGGAGTGAAGCTTTCTTT. Translating gives CASSPTGSEAFF.

The V call is TRBV13, the J call TRBJ1-4; 10 bases line up with TRBD1. This CDR3 comprises 17 residues. Germline loops: CDR1 PRHDT, CDR2 FYEKMQ (reference sequence). V lost 5 bases and J lost 10; bases outside the gene matches: 16. CDR3 bases: TGTGCCAGCAGCAGCACAACCGGGACAGGGGAGATGGGAAAACTGTTTTTT. Encoded protein: CASSSTTGTGEMGKLFF.

The V call is TRBV29-1, the J call TRBJ1-2, with unresolved D. Per the germline V gene, CDR1 is SQVTM and CDR2 is ANQGSEA. This CDR3 is built from 11 residues. Trimming removed 4 bases at V and 0 bases at J, with 3 bases between. CDR3 sequence reads: CSVAANYGYTF. CDR3 DNA sequence: TGCAGCGTTGCGGCTAACTATGGCTACACCTTC. The variable domain in full, with the rest retrieved from reference TRBV29-1 and TRBJ1-2, is SAVISQKPSRDICQRGTSLTIQCQVDSQVTMMFWYRQQPGQSLTLIATANQGSEATYESGFVIDKFPISRPNLTFSTLTVSNMSPEDSSIYLCSVAANYGYTFGSGTRLTVV.

The chain carries TRBV27 and TRBJ2-6, with D possibly matching TRBD1 (5 bases). The germline V and J ends were trimmed by 6 bases and 3 bases, with 9 bases remaining between them. This CDR3 spans 14 amino acids. CDR1 and CDR2 (germline): MNHEY, SMNVEV (reference sequence). The CDR3 DNA is TGTGCCAGCAGCCCCGACAGTGGGGCCAACGTCCTGACTTTC. This encodes CASSPDSGANVLTF.

The chain recombines TRBV5-1 with TRBJ2-3, with a tentative D call TRBD2 (5 bases). CDR1 is SGHRS, CDR2 YFSETQ, per germline. The CDR3 sequence is 13 residues long. Trimming cost V 4 bases and J 5 bases, with 11 bases left between them. The DNA for the CDR3 is TGCGCCAGCAGCCAAAATGAGGGAGATACGCAGTATTTT. It codes for CASSQNEGDTQYF.

CDR3 nucleotide sequence: TGTGCCAGCAGCCCCCCCGGCGAGGGGGCGGTTGAGCAGTTCTTC. It codes for CASSPPGEGAVEQFF. This rearrangement joins TRBV7-2 to TRBJ2-1; TRBD1 agrees at 7 bases. With 5 bases clipped from V and 9 bases from J, the junction kept 13 bases outside the gene matches. Germline values: CDR1 SGHTA, CDR2 FQGNSA. The CDR3 has 15 amino acids.

J is TRBJ2-7 and V is TRBV4-1; D gene uncertain. The CDR3 has 15 residues. Germline V gene sequence: CDR1 MGHRA, CDR2 YSYEKL. V lost 1 base and J lost 3, with 13 bases in between. The CDR3: CASSQVDGGNYEQYF. The CDR3 region has the DNA TGCGCCAGCAGCCAAGTGGACGGTGGGAACTACGAGCAGTACTTC.

This clone was seen only a few times. This chain links TRBV4-1 with TRBJ1-2; possible D gene TRBD1, 5 bases. CDR1 and CDR2 (germline): MGHRA, YSYEKL. CDR3 size: 14 residues. V was cut by 0 bases and J by 7 bases, with 12 bases left in between. CDR3 in amino acids: CASSQDGGNAGYTF. CDR3 DNA sequence: TGCGCCAGCAGCCAAGATGGGGGAAACGCTGGCTACACCTTC.

The chain links TRBV7-9 to TRBJ2-7; 12 bases map to TRBD1. Germline CDR1 reads SEHNR; CDR2 reads FQNEAQ (reference sequence). The CDR3 spans 16 residues. Trimming removed 5 bases from V and 0 bases from J; junction bases left unmatched: 5. CDR3 DNA: TGTGCCAGCAGCGGACCGGGACAGGGGGCCTCCTACGAGCAGTACTTC. It encodes CASSGPGQGASYEQYF.

The V call is TRBV28, the J call TRBJ1-2; 7 nucleotides match TRBD1. The CDR3 spans 17 residues. The junction had 13 bases not matched to a gene; V was cut back by 6 bases and J by 0 bases. Germline V CDR1 and CDR2: MDHEN, SYDVKM. The CDR3: CASRGNREGQTNYGYTF. Written as DNA, the CDR3 is TGTGCCAGCAGGGGCAATAGGGAGGGACAGACTAACTATGGCTACACCTTC.

The V call is TRBV11-3, the J call TRBJ2-1; the match to TRBD2 covers 7 bases. Trimming cost V 5 bases and J 7 bases; bases outside gene matches: 23. This CDR3 spans 19 amino acids. The germline V gene has CDR1 SGHNT and CDR2 YENEEA. This CDR3 reads CASSLNLRIATSINNEQFF. In DNA, the CDR3 is TGTGCCAGCAGCCTTAACTTACGCATCGCGACTAGCATCAATAATGAGCAGTTCTTC.

In this sample, this clone turned up once. J is TRBJ1-4 and V is TRBV7-2, with D maybe TRBD1 (5 bases). Germline CDR1 reads SGHTA; CDR2 reads FQGNSA. Trimming took 5 bases from V and 2 from J, leaving 21 bases between them. The CDR3 is 18 residues long. CDR3 protein: CASSPWRGGPFTNEKLFF. The CDR3 coding sequence is TGTGCCAGCAGCCCGTGGCGGGGCGGCCCTTTTACTAATGAAAAACTGTTTTTT.

About this clone: One end of the junction varies from germline; a read error may be responsible. The chain carries TRBV4-3 and TRBJ1-2; D is perhaps TRBD1 (6 bases). This CDR3 is built from 15 residues. Germline V gene data show CDR1 as LGHNA and CDR2 as YSLEER. CDR3: CAGSQIRGHNYGYTF. DNA for the CDR3: TGCGCCGGCAGCCAAATTCGGGGACATAACTATGGCTACACCTTC.

In this sample, this clone turned up a few times. The rearrangement links TRBV30 to TRBJ2-6; D ambiguous. Germline lookup yields CDR1 GTSNPN and CDR2 SVGIG (reference sequence). This CDR3 comprises 15 residues. V was cut by 3 bases and J by 3 bases, with 12 bases left in between. The CDR3 bases are TGTGCCTGGAGCCCCCGACTCTTTGGGGCCAACGTCCTGACTTTC. Protein sequence: CAWSPRLFGANVLTF.

The chain has TRBV19 and TRBJ2-5, with D possibly being TRBD1 or TRBD2 (5 bases each). The CDR3 is 15 amino acids. CDR1 and CDR2 from the germline V gene are LNHDA and SQIVND (reference sequence). V was cut by 5 bases and J by 0 bases, with 13 bases left in between. DNA of the CDR3: TGTGCCAGTAGTTTCGGGACCGGGTACCAAGAGACCCAGTACTTC. Translated, it gives CASSFGTGYQETQYF.

This clone appeared a few times. The chain employs TRBV7-9 and TRBJ1-5; a weak D match, TRBD1 (6 bases). V lost 4 bases and J 2 bases, leaving 12 bases between the germline ends. This CDR3 has 15 residues. Germline CDR1 and CDR2: SEHNR and FQNEAQ (reference sequence). The CDR3 sequence: CASSSSSGGNQPQHF. The CDR3 nucleotides read TGTGCCAGCAGCTCATCATCAGGGGGCAATCAGCCCCAGCATTTT.

The chain couples TRBV6-5 to TRBJ2-7; maybe TRBD2 (5 bases). Germline V lookup: CDR1 MNHEY, CDR2 SVGAGI. CDR3 length: 13 residues. V lost 0 bases, J lost 6 bases, and 9 bases lay in between. In DNA, the CDR3 is TGTGCCAGCAGTTACTCTTCTAGCCGCGAGCAGTACTTC. Residues: CASSYSSSREQYF.

The rearrangement joins TRBV6-5 to TRBJ1-5; D gene ambiguous. V was trimmed by 1 base and J by 0 bases, leaving 4 bases between them. CDR1 and CDR2 from the germline V gene are MNHEY and SVGAGI. This CDR3 region has 14 residues. The CDR3 protein is CASSYWGSNQPQHF. The CDR3, as DNA: TGTGCCAGCAGTTACTGGGGTAGCAATCAGCCCCAGCATTTT.

The CDR3 DNA follows: TGTGCCAGCAGTGCAGGGCAGGAGTCCACTGAAGCTTTCTTT. Translated, it gives CASSAGQESTEAFF. The V gene is TRBV2, the J gene TRBJ1-1; perhaps TRBD1 as D (5 bases). Trimming pared 4 bases from V and 4 bases from J, leaving 13 bases between. There are 14 residues in the CDR3. Germline CDR1 SNHLY, CDR2 FYNNEI.

This chain uses TRBV7-9 with TRBJ2-7; no definite D call. Looked up from germline, CDR1 is SEHNR and CDR2 is FQNEAQ (reference sequence). Trimming stripped 1 base from V and 4 bases from J, with 5 bases between. The length of the CDR3 is 12 residues. The CDR3 spells CASSLGAYEQYF. CDR3 DNA: TGTGCCAGCAGCTTAGGGGCTTACGAGCAGTACTTC.

The gene calls are TRBV7-9 and TRBJ2-3, with TRBD2 matching 8 bases. The CDR3 covers 13 residues. From germline, CDR1 is SEHNR and CDR2 FQNEAQ (reference sequence). V shed 2 bases and J 7 bases; nucleotides not matched to a gene: 2. The CDR3 bases are TGTGCCAGCAGCTTACGGGGGGGAAATACGCAGTATTTT. Translation gives CASSLRGGNTQYF.

V is TRBV3-1 (or the pseudogene TRBV3-2) and J is TRBJ2-3; TRBD1 aligns across 12 bases. CDR1 LGHDT and CDR2 YNNKEL come from the germline V gene (reference sequence). The CDR3 consists of 15 residues. The trim removed 4 bases at V and 3 bases at J, leaving 2 bases unmatched. The CDR3 region is CASSPGQGATDTQYF. In DNA form, the CDR3 reads TGTGCCAGCAGCCCGGGACAGGGGGCAACAGATACGCAGTATTTT.

The gene calls are TRBV7-3 and TRBJ2-2; no definite D call. V was trimmed by 0 bases and J by 6 bases, leaving 8 bases between them. This CDR3 is built from 14 residues. Per germline, CDR1 SGHTA and CDR2 FQGTGA. The CDR3 nucleotides are TGTGCCAGCAGCTTAACCGGTCGTCCCGGGGAGCTGTTTTTT. Residues: CASSLTGRPGELFF.